Shown below are 7 T cell receptor beta chains from a single sample sequenced in a study of blood T cells in healthy people across ages. Next came a second PCR, run for about 7 to 12 cycles, which used a sample-barcoded 5' primer along with a J-beta primer mix. TCRdb re-called the 5' RACE reads through MiXCR, storing one row per CDR3 protein. The top ten hold 0.65% to 0.75% of the sample, which has 1 million or so distinct CDR3 sequences, 20% to 25% seen once. These records were also assigned to another study, of T cells of mothers and their children.

The sample was blood. The receptors come from a girl aged 2 to 9 in good health.

CDR3 sequence reads: CASSYLAVGSPKYF. CDR3 bases: TGTGCCAGCAGTTACCTCGCTGTGGGCAGTCCCAAGTACTTC. The chain combines TRBV27 with TRBJ2-5; D uncertain. CDR3 size: 14 residues. The germline V gene has CDR1 MNHEY and CDR2 SMNVEV (reference sequence). Trimming shortened V by 4 bases and J by 12 bases, and 21 bases separated the two germline ends.

Comment on this clonotype: The junction does not match germline at one end; this may be a read error. This chain connects TRBV4-3 to TRBJ2-7, with 8 positions matching TRBD1. Germline CDR1 is LGHNA and CDR2 is YSLEER. The CDR3 consists of 14 residues. DNA for the CDR3: TGCGCCAGCAGCCTAGACAGGGGTTCCTCCGAGCAGTACTTC. Translation: CASSLDRGSSEQYF.

A few counts support this clonotype. The V gene is TRBV20-1, the J gene TRBJ1-6; TRBD1 matches at 11 bases. This CDR3 comprises 15 residues. The J segment lost 6 bases and the V segment lost 3 bases, leaving 4 bases of the junction unmatched. Germline CDR1 DFQATT, CDR2 SNEGSKA (reference sequence). The CDR3, as DNA: TGCAGTGCTAGGGGGACAGGGGGTAGTAATTCACCCCTCCACTTT. Its translation: CSARGTGGSNSPLHF.

The chain uses TRBV16 and TRBJ2-2, with D tentatively TRBD1 (6 bases). V dropped 4 bases and J dropped 2 bases, with 14 bases sitting between them. CDR3 length: 16 amino acids. CDR1 and CDR2 (germline): KGHSY, FQNENV. Here the CDR3 reads CASSPGLGANTGELFF. The CDR3 nucleotides read TGTGCCAGCAGCCCAGGGTTGGGGGCCAACACCGGGGAGCTGTTTTTT.

Only a few counts were recorded for this clonotype. The chain carries TRBV20-1 and TRBJ1-2, with 7 bases identical to TRBD1. This CDR3 contains 13 residues. Losses at the gene ends were 2 bases for V and 3 bases for J; bases not matched to a gene: 3. The germline CDR1 and CDR2 sequences are DFQATT and SNEGSKA (reference sequence). The CDR3 region is CSARQGGDYGYTF. CDR3 bases: TGCAGTGCTAGACAGGGGGGAGACTATGGCTACACCTTC.

This clonotype has just a few counts. CDR3 DNA sequence: TGCGCCAGCAGCCAAGGGTCGGGGGGGCTTACCGGGGAGCTGTTTTTT. This encodes CASSQGSGGLTGELFF. The chain employs TRBV4-3 and TRBJ2-2; TRBD2 aligns across 8 bases. The length of the CDR3 is 16 residues. Germline lookup yields CDR1 LGHNA and CDR2 YSLEER. Losses at the gene ends were 1 base for V and 5 bases for J; bases not matched to a gene: 6.

V gene TRBV7-3 combines with J gene TRBJ2-7, with D maybe TRBD2 (5 bases). The V end lost 5 bases, the J end lost 3 bases, and 17 bases lay between the germline ends. Germline V CDR1 and CDR2: SGHTA, FQGTGA. The CDR3 length is 15 residues. The CDR3 reads CASSLSPGDVYEQYF. The CDR3 DNA is TGTGCCAGCAGCCTAAGCCCCGGGGATGTCTACGAGCAGTACTTC.